These 12 T cell receptor beta chains came from one sample sequenced in a study of regulatory T cells in long-lasting Graves disease. Time point specified: persistent/refractory GD, antithyroid drugs over 5 years with positive TRAb. Extracted PBMC RNA gave rise to the TCR library. Combining iRepertoire HTBI primers with Arm-PCR of CDR3 regions, the authors built TCR beta libraries. One entry per CDR3 protein results from TCRdb running MiXCR on the multiplex PCR reads. The repertoire holds 650,000 to 850,000 distinct CDR3 sequences, with approximately 29% as singletons. Sample: peripheral blood mononuclear cells (PBMCs), taken when the disease was refractory, from a patient treated with antithyroid drugs. These receptors were obtained from a female donor with Graves disease.

CDR3 region: CAWKHRNTEAFF. The CDR3 DNA sequence: TGTGCCTGGAAGCACAGGAACACTGAAGCTTTCTTT. J is TRBJ1-1 and V is TRBV30; D gene uncertain. CDR3 size: 12 residues. Trimming shortened V by 4 bases and J by 1 base, and 7 bases separated the two germline ends. Per the germline V gene, CDR1 is GTSNPN and CDR2 is SVGIG (reference sequence). Variable domain in full (rest from reference TRBV30 and TRBJ1-1): SQTIHQWPATLVQPVGSPLSLECTVEGTSNPNLYWYRQAAGRGLQLLFYSVGIGQISSEVPQNLSASRPQDRQFILSSKKLLLSDSGFYLCAWKHRNTEAFFGQGTRLTVV.

This clonotype was picked up a small number of times. This sequence joins TRBV11-2 and TRBJ2-5; no firm D call. V dropped 1 base and J dropped 0 bases, with 24 bases sitting between them. Germline lookup yields CDR1 SGHAT and CDR2 FQNNGV. The length of the CDR3 is 20 residues. The chain's CDR3 is CASSLVGSELIAVYQETQYF. The CDR3 region has the DNA TGTGCCAGCAGCTTAGTAGGGTCTGAACTAATCGCTGTTTACCAAGAGACCCAGTACTTC.

Concerning this clonotype itself: With a much larger clone just one base away, this may be a read error. This sequence joins TRBV6-1 and TRBJ1-1; TRBD1 aligns across 7 bases. Germline CDR1 reads MNHNS; CDR2 reads SASEGT. CDR3 length equals 11 residues. CDR3 protein: CDSRRDSEAFF. The CDR3 DNA sequence: TGTGACAGCAGAAGGGACAGTGAAGCTTTCTTT.

The rearrangement joins TRBV20-1 to TRBJ1-1, with D perhaps matching TRBD1 (6 bases). With 0 bases removed from V and 9 bases from J, the gap between germline ends came to 20 bases. CDR3 length equals 15 residues. The germline V gene has CDR1 DFQATT and CDR2 SNEGSKA (reference sequence). CDR3 coding DNA: TGCAGTGCTAGAGATCGGCAGGTCGAACAGGGTAAAGCTTTCTTT. This sequence encodes CSARDRQVEQGKAFF.

This clonotype was detected only a few times. The rearrangement uses TRBV12-5 and TRBJ1-1; the D gene is possibly TRBD1 (6 bases). CDR3 length: 16 residues. V shed 0 bases and J shed 4 bases, with 15 bases lying between them. Germline V gene sequence: CDR1 LGHNT, CDR2 FRNRAP. This chain's CDR3 is CASGLVGGPRGTEAFF. In nucleotides, the CDR3 is TGTGCTAGTGGTTTGGTAGGGGGACCCCGAGGCACTGAAGCTTTCTTT.

In its sample, this clonotype was seen many times. The V gene is TRBV7-2, the J gene TRBJ2-5; possibly TRBD2 for D (5 bases). V was pared by 3 bases and J by 2 bases, with 7 bases between. The CDR3 covers 13 residues. CDR1 and CDR2 (germline): SGHTA, FQGNSA. The CDR3 loop is CASSFGLQETQYF. Written as DNA, the CDR3 is TGTGCCAGCAGCTTCGGACTTCAAGAGACCCAGTACTTC.

The V call is TRBV9, the J call TRBJ2-7; D possibly corresponds to TRBD2 (6 bases). Germline V CDR1 and CDR2: SGDLS, YYNGEE. Trimming shortened V by 0 bases and J by 5 bases, and 15 bases separated the two germline ends. This CDR3 contains 15 residues. In DNA, the CDR3 is TGTGCCAGCAGCGTAGAGCCTAGCGCCATCCACGAGCAGTACTTC. Translation gives CASSVEPSAIHEQYF.

This clonotype was picked up a small number of times. This chain connects TRBV19 to TRBJ1-5, with D tentatively TRBD1 (6 bases). Trimming stripped 6 bases from V and 6 bases from J, with 15 bases between. The CDR3 runs to 14 residues. Germline lookup yields CDR1 LNHDA and CDR2 SQIVND (reference sequence). CDR3 bases: TGTGCCAGTAGATACAGGGAAACAGGTCAGCCCCAGCATTTT. This codes for CASRYRETGQPQHF.

The sample holds many counts of this clonotype. V and J are TRBV4-1 and TRBJ2-5; D is uncertain. Deletions cut 2 bases from V and 0 bases from J, with 4 bases between. The CDR3 contains 13 residues. Germline V CDR1 and CDR2: MGHRA, YSYEKL. CDR3 sequence reads: CASSQLHQETQYF. CDR3 nucleotide sequence: TGCGCCAGCAGCCAACTCCACCAAGAGACCCAGTACTTC.

This chain connects TRBV19 to TRBJ1-5; D remains unclear. V was shortened by 5 bases and J by 0 bases, with 8 bases between the two germline ends. Germline V CDR1 and CDR2: LNHDA, SQIVND (reference sequence). CDR3 length: 14 residues. The CDR3: CASSGGFSNQPQHF. CDR3 nucleotide sequence: TGTGCCAGTAGTGGCGGATTTAGCAATCAGCCCCAGCATTTT.

The V and J genes are TRBV13 and TRBJ2-5; TRBD2 aligns across 8 bases. The J segment lost 5 bases and the V segment lost 3 bases, leaving 5 bases of the junction unmatched. The CDR3 has 14 amino acids. Germline V gives CDR1 PRHDT, CDR2 FYEKMQ (reference sequence). In DNA form, the CDR3 reads TGTGCCAGCAGCTTTGCGGGAGGCGTGGAGACCCAGTACTTC. As protein: CASSFAGGVETQYF.

J is TRBJ2-5 and V is TRBV28; D might be TRBD1 or TRBD2, each matching 6 bases. V was shortened by 1 base and J by 6 bases, with 12 bases between the two germline ends. This CDR3 is built from 14 residues. CDR1 and CDR2 (germline): MDHEN, SYDVKM. CDR3 nucleotides: TGTGCCAGCAGTTTATCTGGGGGCGGGAAGACCCAGTACTTC. This sequence encodes CASSLSGGGKTQYF.